These T cell receptor beta chains were read from a single sample in a study of cytomegalovirus exposure and HLA in healthy donors. Clones were read by immunoSEQ multiplex PCR, and TCRdb kept only the in-frame ones, dropping some. The table lists 130,000 to 150,000 clones, roughly 77% of them singletons. The source material was PBMCs. The receptors derive from a female donor in good health and CMV-seronegative. CDR3s include the opening cysteine and the closing phenylalanine or tryptophan. The order of the fields is CDR3 DNA, CDR3 protein, V gene, clone size, J gene, D gene. D genes are given only for firm matches. Expanded clones are given a class, and other clones once, few, many or no size at all.

DNA: TGTGCCAGCAGCTTCTCCTACGAGCAGTACTTC; CDR3: CASSFSYEQYF; V: TRBV2; size: few; J: TRBJ2-7; D: .
DNA: TGTGCCAGCTCACAGGGGGAGAGCGACTATGGCTACACCTTC; CDR3: CASSQGESDYGYTF; V: TRBV18; size: .; J: TRBJ1-2; D: .
DNA: TGTGCCAGCAAGGGCCTTATAGCGGGAGAGGACTATGAGCAGTTCTTC; CDR3: CASKGLIAGEDYEQFF; V: TRBV6-6; size: .; J: TRBJ2-1; D: TRBD2
DNA: TGTGCCAGCAGGACCAGAGTAAGGGAAGGGGACACTGAAGCTTTCTTT; CDR3: CASRTRVREGDTEAFF; V: TRBV6-4; size: .; J: TRBJ1-1; D: .
DNA: TGCGCCAGCAGCTTGCTAAGGGGTCTGAGGAACACTGAAGCTTTCTTT; CDR3: CASSLLRGLRNTEAFF; V: TRBV5-1; size: .; J: TRBJ1-1; D: .
DNA: TGTGCCAGCAGCGTAGGCGCCGACAGTTACTCCTACGAGCAGTACTTC; CDR3: CASSVGADSYSYEQYF; V: TRBV9; size: .; J: TRBJ2-7; D: .
DNA: TGTGCCAGCAGTGAAGAGGGGTTGGTCAATTCACCCCTCCACTTT; CDR3: CASSEEGLVNSPLHF; V: TRBV2; size: .; J: TRBJ1-6; D: .
DNA: TGTGCCAGCAGCTCGGGACAGCAAAACACCATATATTTT; CDR3: CASSSGQQNTIYF; V: TRBV7-2; size: once; J: TRBJ1-3; D: TRBD1
DNA: TGTGCCAGCAAGACACCCTACGAGCAGTACTTC; CDR3: CASKTPYEQYF; V: TRBV28; size: .; J: TRBJ2-7; D: .
DNA: TGTGCCAGCAGTTACGGTCCAGGGGGCGAGGGCTACACCTTC; CDR3: CASSYGPGGEGYTF; V: TRBV6-6; size: once; J: TRBJ1-2; D: TRBD1
DNA: TGTGCCAGCAGCCGCGACGGGATACTGAACACTGAAGCTTTCTTT; CDR3: CASSRDGILNTEAFF; V: TRBV6-5; size: few; J: TRBJ1-1; D: .
DNA: TGTGCCAGTACCCGGCGGGAGGGAACCGGGGAGCTGTTTTTT; CDR3: CASTRREGTGELFF; V: TRBV19; size: .; J: TRBJ2-2; D: TRBD2
DNA: TGTGCCAGCAGGACAGGGTTGGTCGGTGAGCAGTTCTTC; CDR3: CASRTGLVGEQFF; V: TRBV6-1; size: .; J: TRBJ2-1; D: TRBD1
DNA: TGTGCCAGTAGCCCGTCCCCTCCGGGCACCGGGGAGCTGTTTTTT; CDR3: CASSPSPPGTGELFF; V: TRBV19; size: .; J: TRBJ2-2; D: .
DNA: TGTGCCAGCAGCCTGACCCCGACCCGCGGGGTAGAGACCCAGTACTTC; CDR3: CASSLTPTRGVETQYF; V: TRBV7-2; size: .; J: TRBJ2-5; D: .
DNA: TGTGCCAGCAGCTTGACCGGGGGGTGGTCACCCCTCCACTTT; CDR3: CASSLTGGWSPLHF; V: TRBV5-5; size: .; J: TRBJ1-6; D: .
DNA: TGTGCCAGCAGCCCGAGTGGGGAGGCCTACGAGCAGTACTTC; CDR3: CASSPSGEAYEQYF; V: TRBV9; size: .; J: TRBJ2-7; D: .
DNA: TGTGCCAGCAGCTTAGGGACGGGACACCTCACAGATACGCAGTATTTT; CDR3: CASSLGTGHLTDTQYF; V: TRBV7-8; size: .; J: TRBJ2-3; D: .
DNA: TGTGCCAGTTTAGCGGGAGCCCCCCGCGAGCAGTACTTC; CDR3: CASLAGAPREQYF; V: TRBV27; size: once; J: TRBJ2-7; D: TRBD2
DNA: TGTGCCAGCAGCTCGGACAGGGGCTACAATGAGCAGTTCTTC; CDR3: CASSSDRGYNEQFF; V: TRBV11-3; size: once; J: TRBJ2-1; D: TRBD1
DNA: TGTGCCAGCAGCGAGGCTGACACTTTCCGCCTTAAAGAGACCCAGTACTTC; CDR3: CASSEADTFRLKETQYF; V: TRBV9; size: .; J: TRBJ2-5; D: .
DNA: TGTGCCAGCAGCGGGGGACTAGCGGGCAATGAGCAGTTCTTC; CDR3: CASSGGLAGNEQFF; V: TRBV9; size: .; J: TRBJ2-1; D: TRBD2
DNA: TGTGCCAGCAGTTTCCGGTCCCGGGGCGAGCAGTACTTC; CDR3: CASSFRSRGEQYF; V: TRBV27; size: few; J: TRBJ2-7; D: .
DNA: TGTGCCAGCAGCCCTGAGGACAGGGTAGAACAGCCCCAGCATTTT; CDR3: CASSPEDRVEQPQHF; V: TRBV7-2; size: .; J: TRBJ1-5; D: TRBD1
DNA: TGTGCCAGCAGCTCCGCTAGTACGAACACTGAAGCTTTCTTT; CDR3: CASSSASTNTEAFF; V: TRBV7-6; size: .; J: TRBJ1-1; D: .
DNA: TGTGCCAGCAGCTTCGGGCTAGCGGGAGTAGGTGAGCAGTTCTTC; CDR3: CASSFGLAGVGEQFF; V: TRBV11-2; size: .; J: TRBJ2-1; D: TRBD2
DNA: TGTGCCAGCAGCTGGTCTAGCGGGGGATACAATGAGCAGTTCTTC; CDR3: CASSWSSGGYNEQFF; V: TRBV7-2; size: .; J: TRBJ2-1; D: TRBD2
DNA: TGCGCCAGCAGCTCGACTAGCGGGAGCCACAATGAGCAGTTCTTC; CDR3: CASSSTSGSHNEQFF; V: TRBV5-1; size: .; J: TRBJ2-1; D: TRBD2
DNA: TGTGCCAGTAGTAACAGACAGGGGGCCATTCAGCCCCAGCATTTT; CDR3: CASSNRQGAIQPQHF; V: TRBV19; size: .; J: TRBJ1-5; D: TRBD1
DNA: TGCGCCAGCAGTCATGGCGGGCAGGACGGCGGCGAGCAGTACTTC; CDR3: CASSHGGQDGGEQYF; V: TRBV5-1; size: once; J: TRBJ2-7; D: .
DNA: TGCAGCGTCGACAGGGGTGGCACAGATACGCAGTATTTT; CDR3: CSVDRGGTDTQYF; V: TRBV29-1; size: once; J: TRBJ2-3; D: TRBD1
DNA: TGTGCTAGCAGCTTGGCAGGGGGGAAGCAGTTCTTC; CDR3: CASSLAGGKQFF; V: TRBV5-6; size: .; J: TRBJ2-1; D: .
DNA: TGTGCCAGCAGTAAAGGACTAGCGGGCGGGGATACGCAGTATTTT; CDR3: CASSKGLAGGDTQYF; V: TRBV6-5; size: .; J: TRBJ2-3; D: TRBD2
DNA: TGTGCCAGTAGGTCCAACGCGGGGTTCACCGGGGAGCTGTTTTTT; CDR3: CASRSNAGFTGELFF; V: TRBV19; size: .; J: TRBJ2-2; D: .
DNA: TGTGCCAGCAGTATTTCCCGCTACGAGCAGTACTTC; CDR3: CASSISRYEQYF; V: TRBV5-4; size: .; J: TRBJ2-7; D: .
DNA: TGTGCCAGCAGCGTTGCCGGAGATGAAAAACTGTTTTTT; CDR3: CASSVAGDEKLFF; V: TRBV9; size: .; J: TRBJ1-4; D: .
DNA: TGTGCTAGTGGACTCACCTTCTACGAGCAGTACTTC; CDR3: CASGLTFYEQYF; V: TRBV12-5; size: few; J: TRBJ2-7; D: .
DNA: TGTGCCAGCAGCTTACGGGGGAACACCAATTCACCCCTCCACTTT; CDR3: CASSLRGNTNSPLHF; V: TRBV7-3; size: once; J: TRBJ1-6; D: .
DNA: TGTGCCAGTAGTATCCGTAGCGGGGTTCCCAACTATGGCTACACCTTC; CDR3: CASSIRSGVPNYGYTF; V: TRBV19; size: .; J: TRBJ1-2; D: .
DNA: TGCAGCGTTGAAGAGCGACGCCCTTCCTTAGCGGGGGCCACAGATACGCAGTATTTT; CDR3: CSVEERRPSLAGATDTQYF; V: TRBV29-1; size: .; J: TRBJ2-3; D: TRBD2
DNA: TGTGCCAGCAGCATCTCGACGGGACAGTTAAATTCACCCCTCCACTTT; CDR3: CASSISTGQLNSPLHF; V: TRBV7-2; size: .; J: TRBJ1-6; D: TRBD1
DNA: TGTGCCAGCAGCTCCAAGACTAGCGGGGGCCCCTACGAGCAGTACTTC; CDR3: CASSSKTSGGPYEQYF; V: TRBV5-4; size: few; J: TRBJ2-7; D: TRBD2
DNA: TGTGCCAGGAGAACGGCCAGGGGGCCGGAGACCCAGTACTTC; CDR3: CARRTARGPETQYF; V: TRBV27; size: .; J: TRBJ2-5; D: TRBD1